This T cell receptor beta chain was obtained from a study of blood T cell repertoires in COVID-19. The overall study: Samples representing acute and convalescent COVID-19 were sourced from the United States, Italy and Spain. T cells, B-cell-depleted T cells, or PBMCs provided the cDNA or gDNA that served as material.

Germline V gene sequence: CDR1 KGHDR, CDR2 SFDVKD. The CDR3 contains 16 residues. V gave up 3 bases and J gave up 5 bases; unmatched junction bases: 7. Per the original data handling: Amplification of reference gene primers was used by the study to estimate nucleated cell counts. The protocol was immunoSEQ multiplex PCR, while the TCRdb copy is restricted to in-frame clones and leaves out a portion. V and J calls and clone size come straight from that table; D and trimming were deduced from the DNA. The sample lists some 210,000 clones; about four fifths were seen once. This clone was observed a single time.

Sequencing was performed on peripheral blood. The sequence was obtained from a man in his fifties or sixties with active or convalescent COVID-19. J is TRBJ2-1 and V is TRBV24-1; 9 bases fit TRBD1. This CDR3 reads CATSDPTGGDHNEQFF. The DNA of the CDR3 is TGTGCCACCAGTGATCCGACAGGGGGAGATCACAATGAGCAGTTCTTC.